This T cell receptor (beta chain) is drawn from a study of shared clonotypes between healthy human individuals. Cells designated naive CD8 were CD45RO-negative and were positively selected for CCR7, with terminally differentiated effector memory CD45RA+ cells excluded. The table came from immunoSEQ multiplex PCR; TCRdb's copy has only in-frame clones and leaves some out. The sample has about 680,000 clones, about 92% seen once. The V and J ends lost 4 bases and 0 bases respectively, with 10 bases between them. Germline CDR1 is MGHRA and CDR2 is YSYEKL. The CDR3 is 15 amino acids. This TCR was sampled from a man under 40 in good health. This rearrangement joins TRBV4-1 to TRBJ1-3, with D tentatively TRBD1 (5 bases). The sample was naive CD8+ T cells sorted from blood. DNA for the CDR3: TGCGCCAGCAGCCTGGGACGGAGCTCTGGAAACACCATATATTTT. This codes for CASSLGRSSGNTIYF.